This T cell receptor (beta chain) stems from a study of blood T cell repertoires in COVID-19. The germline V gene encodes CDR1 MGHDK and CDR2 SYGVNS. The CDR3 has 13 residues. The germline V and J ends were trimmed by 1 base and 7 bases, with 7 bases remaining between them. Sequencing was performed with immunoSEQ multiplex PCR; in TCRdb, only in-frame clones are kept and a portion is missing. The data contain 200,000 to 250,000 clones, just under 90% of them singletons. The receptor's source is a man aged 45-60 years who had been exposed to COVID-19. The genes are TRBV25-1 and TRBJ2-2, with D perhaps TRBD1 (6 bases). Input material: PBMCs or T cells enriched from blood (not recorded which). CDR3 nucleotide sequence: TGTGCCAGCAGTGAATCCAGGGGCGGGGAGCTGTTTTTT. It translates to CASSESRGGELFF.